This T cell receptor beta chain was found in a study of multiple sclerosis patients with progressive multifocal leukoencephalopathy. Whole-study findings and limits: In most PML patients, TRB repertoires appeared less diverse by entropy.

The method was immunoSEQ multiplex PCR; TCRdb's version includes in-frame clones alone and lacks a portion of them. Seen here are about 25,000 clones, approximately 90% observed once, and the top ten hold about 2%. For this clone: Antigen unknown.

The V gene's germline CDR1 is SGHTA and CDR2 FQGNSA. V was clipped by 4 bases and J by 6 bases; unmatched bases: 12. The CDR3 sequence is 17 residues long. Documented time point: around 13 months of natalizumab therapy. All PML patients were female, and all patients had earlier interferon beta. The chain uses TRBV7-2 and TRBJ2-1; TRBD2 matches at 10 bases. The material sequenced was PBMCs, taken from a patient treated with natalizumab. The source of this sequence is a man aged 30-40 years with multiple sclerosis. The CDR3 region is CASSSPSFSGRSNEQFF. For the CDR3, the DNA is TGTGCCAGCAGCTCCCCATCTTTTAGCGGGAGGTCCAATGAGCAGTTCTTC.